The 15 T cell receptor beta chains listed next were all sequenced from one sample in a study of CD8+ T cells in alopecia areata. Extracted RNA was reverse transcribed, and the resulting cDNA served as sequencing template. The protocol was immunoSEQ multiplex PCR, while the TCRdb copy is restricted to in-frame clones and leaves out a portion. The data contain about 190,000 clones, around 60% of them singletons. This sample's treatment: oral pan-JAK inhibitor, 5-10 mg twice daily. Here the sequenced sample was CD4+ T cells sorted from blood, taken around week 50, from a patient treated with tofacitinib. These receptors originate from a human donor with alopecia areata.

The chain joins TRBV6-5 to TRBJ1-6; 8 bases align to TRBD1. This CDR3 region has 15 residues. Germline trimming cut 7 bases from V and 5 bases from J; bases unmatched to any gene: 7. Germline loops: CDR1 MNHEY, CDR2 SVGAGI. The CDR3 nucleotides read TGTGCCAGCACCCGACAGGGGATGGATAATTCACCCCTCCACTTT. This codes for CASTRQGMDNSPLHF.

This clone was recorded a few times. V usage is TRBV2 and J usage is TRBJ1-3, with D unclear. Per the germline V gene, CDR1 is SNHLY and CDR2 is FYNNEI. The CDR3 contains 13 residues. Trimming pared 7 bases from V and 0 bases from J, leaving 7 bases between. The CDR3 protein is CASNGVSGNTIYF. CDR3 coding DNA: TGTGCCAGCAATGGTGTCTCTGGAAACACCATATATTTT.

This clone was found a few times. V and J are TRBV6-5 and TRBJ1-1; the D gene is possibly TRBD1 (5 bases). Germline V gene data show CDR1 as MNHEY and CDR2 as SVGAGI. The CDR3 totals 13 residues. Trimming took off 4 bases at V and 7 bases at J, with 13 bases between the two ends. Here the CDR3 reads CASSFLGGNEAFF. The CDR3 coding sequence is TGTGCCAGCAGTTTCCTCGGGGGGAATGAAGCTTTCTTT.

The chain combines TRBV4-2 with TRBJ2-3, with D perhaps matching TRBD1 or TRBD2 (6 bases each). Between the trimmed V and J ends, which lost 1 base and 1 base, there was a span of 15 bases. Per germline, CDR1 LGHNA and CDR2 YNFKEQ. This CDR3 is 17 amino acids long. CDR3 DNA sequence: TGTGCCAGCAGCCAAGTTCTACGGGGGCTGCGCACAGATACGCAGTATTTT. Protein sequence: CASSQVLRGLRTDTQYF.

This chain links TRBV30 with TRBJ1-2; 7 positions agree with TRBD1. V lost 3 bases and J lost 6; bases outside the gene matches: 7. The CDR3 sequence is 13 residues long. The V gene's germline CDR1 is GTSNPN and CDR2 SVGIG (reference sequence). The CDR3 bases are TGTGCCTGGAGAGTGTCAGGGGGTCATGGCTACACCTTC. It encodes CAWRVSGGHGYTF. Full variable domain (remainder filled in from reference TRBV30 and TRBJ1-2): SQTIHQWPATLVQPVGSPLSLECTVEGTSNPNLYWYRQAAGRGLQLLFYSVGIGQISSEVPQNLSASRPQDRQFILSSKKLLLSDSGFYLCAWRVSGGHGYTFGSGTRLTVV.

The chain combines TRBV6-5 with TRBJ2-3, with 9 bases matching TRBD1. With 4 bases clipped from V and 3 bases from J, the junction kept 2 bases outside the gene matches. This CDR3 is 14 amino acids long. The germline V gene has CDR1 MNHEY and CDR2 SVGAGI. The CDR3 protein is CASSSGTGTDTQYF. The DNA of the CDR3 is TGTGCCAGCAGTTCCGGGACAGGGACAGATACGCAGTATTTT.

V and J are TRBV5-1 and TRBJ2-5, with D unclear. CDR1 SGHRS and CDR2 YFSETQ come from the germline V gene. V dropped 3 bases and J dropped 1 base, with 4 bases sitting between them. This CDR3 has 12 residues. The CDR3 bases are TGCGCCAGCAGCTGGTCCCAAGAGACCCAGTACTTC. Its translation is CASSWSQETQYF. The whole variable domain, remainder taken from reference TRBV5-1 and TRBJ2-5, is KAGVTQTPRYLIKTRGQQVTLSCSPISGHRSVSWYQQTPGQGLQFLFEYFSETQRNKGNFPGRFSGRQFSNSRSEMNVSTLELGDSALYLCASSWSQETQYFGPGTRLLVL.

J is TRBJ2-3 and V is TRBV11-2, with 10 bases that match TRBD2. V shed 5 bases and J 4 bases; nucleotides not matched to a gene: 6. Germline CDR1 and CDR2: SGHAT and FQNNGV. This CDR3 contains 15 residues. In DNA, the CDR3 is TGTGCCAGCAGCCTTTTAGCGGGGGGCCCAGATACGCAGTATTTT. Translated: CASSLLAGGPDTQYF.

In the case of this clone: This sample also contains other DNA sequences that code for the same CDR3. The J gene is TRBJ2-7, the V gene TRBV5-6, with D unresolved. V was trimmed by 0 bases and J by 1 base, leaving 5 bases between them. Germline V gives CDR1 SGHDT, CDR2 YYEEEE. The CDR3 spans 13 residues. CDR3 nucleotide sequence: TGTGCCAGCAGCTTGGACAGATCCTACGAGCAGTACTTC. Translation: CASSLDRSYEQYF.

J is TRBJ1-2 and V is TRBV27; TRBD1 aligns across 7 bases. This CDR3 spans 13 amino acids. V was clipped by 5 bases and J by 8 bases; unmatched bases: 8. CDR1 and CDR2 from the germline V gene are MNHEY and SMNVEV (reference sequence). The CDR3 DNA sequence: TGTGCCAGCAGTCCCGGGACAGTGGGGGGCTACACCTTC. Encoded protein: CASSPGTVGGYTF.

This clone was counted a few times. In nucleotides, the CDR3 is TGTGCCAGCAGTGGATGGACCTACAATGAGCAGTTCTTC. This gives the protein CASSGWTYNEQFF. This rearrangement joins TRBV6-1 to TRBJ2-1, with no clear D. CDR3 length: 13 amino acids. Germline V gene sequence: CDR1 MNHNS, CDR2 SASEGT. Deletions cut 4 bases from V and 2 bases from J, with 6 bases between.

The J gene is TRBJ1-6, the V gene TRBV2; 9 positions match TRBD1. There are 16 residues in the CDR3. Looked up from germline, CDR1 is SNHLY and CDR2 is FYNNEI. Germline trimming cut 4 bases from V and 6 bases from J; bases unmatched to any gene: 7. This CDR3 is CASSGSGQGLNSPLHF. CDR3 in DNA: TGTGCCAGCAGTGGGAGCGGACAGGGGCTTAATTCACCCCTCCACTTT.

The gene calls are TRBV7-3 and TRBJ2-5; D gene uncertain. Germline V gives CDR1 SGHTA, CDR2 FQGTGA. This CDR3 has 14 residues. Deletions cut 2 bases from V and 4 bases from J, with 11 bases between. CDR3 sequence reads: CASSLAPFGETQYF. Written as DNA, the CDR3 is TGTGCCAGCAGCTTAGCTCCCTTTGGAGAGACCCAGTACTTC.

This clone appeared a few times. J is TRBJ1-2 and V is TRBV14; no reliable D call. With 3 bases removed from V and 4 bases from J, the gap between germline ends came to 18 bases. The CDR3 is made up of 16 amino acids. Germline V gene lookup returns CDR1 SGHDN and CDR2 FVKESK. The CDR3 DNA follows: TGTGCCAGCAGCCAGAGAGCCACGGGCAGCCTCTATGGCTACACCTTC. Encoded protein: CASSQRATGSLYGYTF. The whole variable domain, remainder taken from reference TRBV14 and TRBJ1-2, is EAGVTQFPSHSVIEKGQTVTLRCDPISGHDNLYWYRRVMGKEIKFLLHFVKESKQDESGMPNNRFLAERTGGTYSTLKVQPAELEDSGVYFCASSQRATGSLYGYTFGSGTRLTVV.

This clone was found a few times. The rearrangement uses TRBV5-4 and TRBJ1-1; D unresolved. The length of the CDR3 is 13 residues. The V gene's germline CDR1 is SGHNT and CDR2 YYREEE (reference sequence). The V gene lost 4 bases and the J gene lost 0 bases, with 7 bases spanning the gap. The chain's CDR3 is CASSIGLNTEAFF. The DNA of the CDR3 is TGTGCCAGCAGCATCGGACTGAACACTGAAGCTTTCTTT.